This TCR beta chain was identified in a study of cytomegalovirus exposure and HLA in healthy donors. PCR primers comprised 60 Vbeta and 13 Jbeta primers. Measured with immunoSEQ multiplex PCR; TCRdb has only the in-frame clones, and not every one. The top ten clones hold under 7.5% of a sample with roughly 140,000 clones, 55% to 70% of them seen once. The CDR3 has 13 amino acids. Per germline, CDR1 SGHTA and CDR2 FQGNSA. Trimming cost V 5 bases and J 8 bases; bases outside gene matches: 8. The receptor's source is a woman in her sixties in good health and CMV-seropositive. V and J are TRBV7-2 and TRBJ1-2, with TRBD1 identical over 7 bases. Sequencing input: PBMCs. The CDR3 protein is CASSPRTGLGYTF. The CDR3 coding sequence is TGTGCCAGCAGCCCCAGGACAGGCCTAGGCTACACCTTC.